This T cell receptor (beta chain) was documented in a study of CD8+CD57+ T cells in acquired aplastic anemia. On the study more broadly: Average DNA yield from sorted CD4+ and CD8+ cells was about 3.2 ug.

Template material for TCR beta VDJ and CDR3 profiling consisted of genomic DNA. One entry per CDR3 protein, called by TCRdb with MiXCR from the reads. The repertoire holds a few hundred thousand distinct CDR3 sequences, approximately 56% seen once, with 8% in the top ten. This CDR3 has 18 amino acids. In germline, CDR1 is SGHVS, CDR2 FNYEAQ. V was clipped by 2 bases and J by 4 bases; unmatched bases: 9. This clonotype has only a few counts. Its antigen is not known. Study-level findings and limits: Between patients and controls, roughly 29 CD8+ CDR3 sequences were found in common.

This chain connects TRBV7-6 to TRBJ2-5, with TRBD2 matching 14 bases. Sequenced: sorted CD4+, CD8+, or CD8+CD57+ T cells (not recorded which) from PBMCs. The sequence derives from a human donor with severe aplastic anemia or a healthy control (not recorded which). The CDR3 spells CASSLLDLGLAGAETQYF. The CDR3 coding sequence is TGTGCCAGCAGCTTATTAGATTTGGGACTAGCGGGAGCAGAGACCCAGTACTTC.